The 5 T cell receptor beta chains below come from one sample, sequenced in a study of cytomegalovirus exposure and HLA in healthy donors. The PCR had 60 Vbeta and 13 Jbeta primers. This table comes from immunoSEQ multiplex PCR, and its TCRdb copy is limited to in-frame clones, with some not included. The table lists roughly 59,000 clones, 60% to 80% of them singletons. Sequencing was carried out using PBMCs. These receptors were collected from a man between 40 and 49 years old in good health and CMV-seropositive.

This clone was counted once. The chain couples TRBV12-5 to TRBJ1-5; 7 positions match TRBD1. This CDR3 contains 14 residues. V was pared by 6 bases and J by 2 bases, with 4 bases of the junction left unmatched. Germline CDR1 LGHNT, CDR2 FRNRAP. The CDR3 loop is CASGTGNGNQPQHF. The DNA of the CDR3 is TGTGCTAGTGGGACAGGGAACGGCAATCAGCCCCAGCATTTT.

The chain has TRBV11-3 and TRBJ2-1; D is unresolved. CDR1 and CDR2 (germline): SGHNT, YENEEA. The CDR3 covers 13 residues. V lost 4 bases and J 7 bases, leaving 11 bases between the germline ends. The DNA of the CDR3 is TGTGCCAGCAGCTCCCGGTCCAGGAATGAGCAGTTCTTC. The encoded protein is CASSSRSRNEQFF. The variable domain in full, with the rest retrieved from reference TRBV11-3 and TRBJ2-1, is EAGVVQSPRYKIIEKKQPVAFWCNPISGHNTLYWYLQNLGQGPELLIRYENEEAVDDSQLPKDRFSAERLKGVDSTLKIQPAELGDSAVYLCASSSRSRNEQFFGPGTRLTVL.

The rearrangement joins TRBV27 to TRBJ1-2; tentative D call: TRBD1 (5 bases). Germline-derived CDR1 and CDR2 are MNHEY and SMNVEV (reference sequence). This CDR3 has 16 amino acids. Deletions cut 4 bases from V and 2 bases from J, with 17 bases between. CDR3 sequence: CASSWGSRAGNYGYTF. The CDR3 DNA sequence: TGTGCCAGCAGTTGGGGGTCCAGGGCGGGGAACTATGGCTACACCTTC.

The rearrangement uses TRBV9 and TRBJ2-1; 8 bases fit TRBD2. V shed 0 bases and J 8 bases; nucleotides not matched to a gene: 10. The CDR3 length is 16 residues. CDR1 is SGDLS and CDR2 is YYNGEE in the germline V gene. The CDR3 loop is CASSVEAGAGAYEQFF. The CDR3 nucleotides are TGTGCCAGCAGCGTAGAGGCTGGAGCGGGAGCATATGAGCAGTTCTTC. Using reference TRBV9 and TRBJ2-1 for the parts outside the CDR3, the full variable domain is DSGVTQTPKHLITATGQRVTLRCSPRSGDLSVYWYQQSLDQGLQFLIQYYNGEERAKGNILERFSAQQFPDLHSELNLSSLELGDSALYFCASSVEAGAGAYEQFFGPGTRLTVL.

This clone was counted a single time. V is TRBV29-1 and J is TRBJ2-5, with 7 bases that match TRBD2. The V and J ends lost 7 bases and 5 bases, in that order; junction bases with no gene match: 7. This CDR3 is 12 amino acids long. The V gene's germline CDR1 is SQVTM and CDR2 ANQGSEA. Here the CDR3 reads CSARLALETQYF. CDR3 sequence (DNA): TGCAGCGCTAGACTAGCCTTGGAGACCCAGTACTTC.